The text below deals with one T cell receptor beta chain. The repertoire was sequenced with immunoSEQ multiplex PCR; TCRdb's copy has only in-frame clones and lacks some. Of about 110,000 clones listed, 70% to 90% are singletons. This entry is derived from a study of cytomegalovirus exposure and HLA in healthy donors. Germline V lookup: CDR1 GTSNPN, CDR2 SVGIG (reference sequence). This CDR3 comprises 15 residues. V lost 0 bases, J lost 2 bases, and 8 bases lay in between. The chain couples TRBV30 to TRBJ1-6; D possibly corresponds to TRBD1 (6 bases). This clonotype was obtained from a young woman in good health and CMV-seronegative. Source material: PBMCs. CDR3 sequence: CAWSVQGPYNSPLHF. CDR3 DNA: TGTGCCTGGAGTGTACAGGGACCCTATAATTCACCCCTCCACTTT.